This TCR beta chain was recovered during a study of shared clonotypes between healthy human individuals. Findings and limits, study-wide: Represented genetic and exposure-history diversity was restricted by having few donors. Sampling was confined to blood; repertoires within tissues likely differ.

The assay was immunoSEQ multiplex PCR, and TCRdb's table has in-frame clones only and misses some. The sample lists some 2,500,000 clones; 85% to 95% were seen once. As to this clone: The antigen is undetermined.

Negatively enriched CD4+ T cells were divided by CD45RA into naive and memory. The sequence was collected from a man younger than 35 in good health. Some clones in this sample may be carry-over from other donors' samples. Specimen: naive CD4+ T cells from PBMCs. Subset indicated: CD45RA+ positively selected.

CDR3 in DNA: TGTGCCAGCAGTTTAAGCGCTAGCGGGACGAGCTACGAGCAGTACTTC. Encoded protein: CASSLSASGTSYEQYF. This chain uses TRBV28 with TRBJ2-7, with TRBD2 identical over 9 bases. V shed 2 bases and J 3 bases; nucleotides not matched to a gene: 8. From germline, CDR1 is MDHEN and CDR2 SYDVKM. The CDR3 has 16 residues.